These T cell receptor beta chains were read from a single sample in a study of cytomegalovirus exposure and HLA in healthy donors. Sequencing was performed with immunoSEQ multiplex PCR; in TCRdb, only in-frame clones are kept and a portion is missing. Here the sample spans approximately 180,000 clones, about an eighth being singletons. The sample was PBMCs. The receptors were gathered from a man aged 45-65 years in good health and CMV-seropositive. Each CDR3 is given with its conserved first and last residue. D genes are given only for firm matches. A row's size may be missing; if present it is once, few, many or a size class.

V gene	clone size	J gene	D gene	CDR3 DNA	CDR3 protein
TRBV9	few	TRBJ2-5	TRBD1	TGTGCCAGCAGCGTCGACGGGACAGCCCAAGAGACCCAGTACTTC	CASSVDGTAQETQYF
TRBV25-1	.	TRBJ1-1	.	TGTGCCAGCAGTAAGGGACAACTGAACACTGAAGCTTTCTTT	CASSKGQLNTEAFF
TRBV9	.	TRBJ1-1	.	TGTGCCAGCAGCTTACGGGCGGGAGTGAACACTGAAGCTTTCTTT	CASSLRAGVNTEAFF
TRBV9	.	TRBJ1-6	.	TGTGCCAGCAGCGTAATGGAGGCCAATTCACCCCTCCACTTT	CASSVMEANSPLHF
TRBV7-2	few	TRBJ2-2	TRBD2	TGTGCCAGCAGCCCTAGAGGGACTAGCGGACACACCGGGGAGCTGTTTTTT	CASSPRGTSGHTGELFF
TRBV7-3	.	TRBJ2-3	.	TGTGCCAGCAGTCACACCCGGGCAGATACGCAGTATTTT	CASSHTRADTQYF
TRBV6-4	.	TRBJ2-7	TRBD2	TGTGCCAGCAGCCCAGGGCTAGCGGTTTCCTACGAGCAGTACTTC	CASSPGLAVSYEQYF
TRBV14	few	TRBJ1-4	TRBD1	TGTGCCAGCGCAGGGGGATCGGAAAAACTGTTTTTT	CASAGGSEKLFF
TRBV13	few	TRBJ1-1	TRBD1	TGTGCCAGCAGCCCCCGACAGGGGGCCTTGAACACTGAAGCTTTCTTT	CASSPRQGALNTEAFF
TRBV19	.	TRBJ2-2	.	TGTGCCAGTAGTACGGGACAGAACACCGGGGAGCTGTTTTTT	CASSTGQNTGELFF
TRBV7-2	once	TRBJ1-2	.	TGTGCCAGCAGCGCGTTACAGGGCCTAGCTAACTATGGCTACACCTTC	CASSALQGLANYGYTF
TRBV29-1	few	TRBJ2-7	.	TGCAGCGTTCGCGGGTCTGGCGAGCAGTACTTC	CSVRGSGEQYF
TRBV5-1	.	TRBJ2-1	TRBD1	TGCGCCAGCAGCTCGCGACAGGGGGAAAATGAGCAGTTCTTC	CASSSRQGENEQFF
TRBV11-3	.	TRBJ2-5	TRBD2	TGTGCCAGCACGCTGGAGCGGGGTTGGGGGACCCAGTACTTC	CASTLERGWGTQYF
TRBV6-4	few	TRBJ2-1	.	TGTGCCAGCAGTCAAACAGGAGCGTACAATGAGCAGTTCTTC	CASSQTGAYNEQFF
TRBV4-3	few	TRBJ1-2	TRBD1	TGCGCCAGCAGCCGTCAGGGGGCCTATGGCTACACCTTC	CASSRQGAYGYTF
TRBV5-4	.	TRBJ1-1	.	TGTGCCAGCAGCTTGGACAGTTCGAACACTGAAGCTTTCTTT	CASSLDSSNTEAFF
TRBV15	.	TRBJ1-4	.	TGTGCCACCAGCGGGTACAAGACAGTCACTAATGAAAAACTGTTTTTT	CATSGYKTVTNEKLFF
TRBV11-3	.	TRBJ2-2	.	TGTGCCAGCAGTCCCTCCCCCGGGGAGCTGTTTTTT	CASSPSPGELFF
TRBV6-5	.	TRBJ1-1	TRBD1	TGTGCCAGCAGTCCCGACAGGGTGTGGACTGAAGCTTTCTTT	CASSPDRVWTEAFF
TRBV7-6	few	TRBJ2-2	.	TGTGCCAGCAGCTCGTGGACAGCCCTTAACACCGGGGAGCTGTTTTTT	CASSSWTALNTGELFF
TRBV2	.	TRBJ1-2	.	TGTGCCAGCAGTGCGGAGGTTCCGGGACAAGCTGGGGGCTACACCTTC	CASSAEVPGQAGGYTF
TRBV5-1	few	TRBJ2-7	.	TGCGCCAGCTCGGGACACAGCTACGAGCAGTACTTC	CASSGHSYEQYF